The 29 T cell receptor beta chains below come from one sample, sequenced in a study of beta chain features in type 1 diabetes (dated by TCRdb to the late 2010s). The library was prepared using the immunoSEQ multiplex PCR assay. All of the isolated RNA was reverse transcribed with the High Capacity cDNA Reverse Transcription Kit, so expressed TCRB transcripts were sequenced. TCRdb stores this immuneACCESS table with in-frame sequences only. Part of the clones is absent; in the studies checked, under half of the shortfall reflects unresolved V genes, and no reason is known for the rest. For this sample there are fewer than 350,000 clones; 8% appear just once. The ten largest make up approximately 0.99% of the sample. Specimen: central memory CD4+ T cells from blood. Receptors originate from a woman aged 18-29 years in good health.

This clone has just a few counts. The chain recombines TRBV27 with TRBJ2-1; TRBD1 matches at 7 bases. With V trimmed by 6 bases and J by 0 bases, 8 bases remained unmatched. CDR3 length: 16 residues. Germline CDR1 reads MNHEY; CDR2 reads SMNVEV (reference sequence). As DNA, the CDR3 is TGTGCCAGCAGATACAGGGGCCCCAGCTCCTACAATGAGCAGTTCTTC. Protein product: CASRYRGPSSYNEQFF.

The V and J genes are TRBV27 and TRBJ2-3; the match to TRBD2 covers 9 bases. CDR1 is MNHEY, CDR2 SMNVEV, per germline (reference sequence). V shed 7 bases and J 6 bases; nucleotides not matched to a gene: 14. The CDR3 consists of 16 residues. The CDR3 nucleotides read TGTGCCAGCACTACCTCGGGACTAGCACTAGGGGATACGCAGTATTTT. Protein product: CASTTSGLALGDTQYF.

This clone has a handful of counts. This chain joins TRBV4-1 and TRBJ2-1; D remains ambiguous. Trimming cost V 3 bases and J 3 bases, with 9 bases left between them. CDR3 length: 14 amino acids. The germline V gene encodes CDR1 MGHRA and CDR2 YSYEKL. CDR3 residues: CASSQEEFYNEQFF. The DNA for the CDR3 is TGCGCCAGCAGCCAGGAAGAATTCTACAATGAGCAGTTCTTC.

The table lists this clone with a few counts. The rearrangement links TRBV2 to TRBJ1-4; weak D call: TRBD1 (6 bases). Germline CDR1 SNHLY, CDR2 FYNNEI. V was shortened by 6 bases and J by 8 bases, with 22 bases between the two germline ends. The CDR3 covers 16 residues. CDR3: CASSEQSRGFEEKLFF. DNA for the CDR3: TGTGCCAGCAGCGAACAGAGCAGGGGATTTGAAGAAAAACTGTTTTTT.

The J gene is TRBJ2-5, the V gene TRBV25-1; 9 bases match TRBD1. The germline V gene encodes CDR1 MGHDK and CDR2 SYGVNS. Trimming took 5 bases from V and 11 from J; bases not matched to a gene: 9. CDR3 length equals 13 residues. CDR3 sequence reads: CASSKGGTGRQYF. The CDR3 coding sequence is TGTGCCAGCAGTAAGGGAGGGACAGGGCGGCAGTACTTC.

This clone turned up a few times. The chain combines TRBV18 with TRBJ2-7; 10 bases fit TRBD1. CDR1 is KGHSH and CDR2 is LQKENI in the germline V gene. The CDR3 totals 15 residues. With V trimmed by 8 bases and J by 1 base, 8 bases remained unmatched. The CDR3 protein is CASGPTGGGSYEQYV. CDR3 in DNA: TGTGCCAGCGGACCGACAGGGGGCGGTTCCTACGAGCAGTACGTC.

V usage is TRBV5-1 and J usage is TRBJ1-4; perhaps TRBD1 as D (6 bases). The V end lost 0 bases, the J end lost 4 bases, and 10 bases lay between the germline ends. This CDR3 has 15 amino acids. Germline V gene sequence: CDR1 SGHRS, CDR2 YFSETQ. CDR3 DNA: TGCGCCAGCAGCTTGGTGGGGGCCTTTAATGAAAAACTGTTTTTT. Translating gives CASSLVGAFNEKLFF.

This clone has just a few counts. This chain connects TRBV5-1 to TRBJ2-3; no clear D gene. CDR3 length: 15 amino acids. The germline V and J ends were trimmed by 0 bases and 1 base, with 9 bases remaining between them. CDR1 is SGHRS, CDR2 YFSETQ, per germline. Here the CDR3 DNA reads TGCGCCAGCAGCTTGGATTCCACTCGCACAGATACGCAGTATTTT. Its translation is CASSLDSTRTDTQYF.

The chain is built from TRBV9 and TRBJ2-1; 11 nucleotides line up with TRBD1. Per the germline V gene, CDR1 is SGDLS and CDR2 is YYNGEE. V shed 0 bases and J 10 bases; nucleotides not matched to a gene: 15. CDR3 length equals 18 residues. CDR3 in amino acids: CASSVASGRTGGAGEQFF. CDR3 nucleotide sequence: TGTGCCAGCAGCGTAGCTTCGGGAAGGACAGGGGGCGCGGGGGAGCAGTTCTTC.

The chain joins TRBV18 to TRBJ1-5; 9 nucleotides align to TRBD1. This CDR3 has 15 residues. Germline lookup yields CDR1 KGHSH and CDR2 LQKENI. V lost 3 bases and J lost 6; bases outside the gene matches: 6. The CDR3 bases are TGTGCCAGCTCACCCACAGGGGGCCTCGGTCAGCCCCAGCATTTT. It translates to CASSPTGGLGQPQHF.

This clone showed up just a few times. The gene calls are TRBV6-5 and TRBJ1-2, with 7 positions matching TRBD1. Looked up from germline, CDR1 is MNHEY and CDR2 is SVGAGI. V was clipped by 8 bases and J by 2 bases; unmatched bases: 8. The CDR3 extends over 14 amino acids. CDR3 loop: CASRTGGANYGYTF. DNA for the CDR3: TGTGCCAGCCGGACAGGAGGCGCAAACTATGGCTACACCTTC.

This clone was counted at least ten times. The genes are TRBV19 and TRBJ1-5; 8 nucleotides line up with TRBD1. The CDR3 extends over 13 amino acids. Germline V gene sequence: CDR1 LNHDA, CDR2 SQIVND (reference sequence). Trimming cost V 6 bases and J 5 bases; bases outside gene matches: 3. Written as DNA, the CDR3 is TGTGCCAGTAGCCCGACAGGGGATCAGCCCCAGCATTTT. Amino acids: CASSPTGDQPQHF.

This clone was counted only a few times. The CDR3 DNA reads TGTGCCAGCAGCTTTTCCGGGACAGGGGAAGAGACCCAGTACTTC. It is translated as CASSFSGTGEETQYF. The rearrangement links TRBV7-2 to TRBJ2-5; TRBD1 matches at 10 bases. CDR1 and CDR2 from the germline V gene are SGHTA and FQGNSA. The ends lost 3 bases at V and 3 bases at J; junction bases unmatched: 4. This CDR3 is 15 amino acids long.

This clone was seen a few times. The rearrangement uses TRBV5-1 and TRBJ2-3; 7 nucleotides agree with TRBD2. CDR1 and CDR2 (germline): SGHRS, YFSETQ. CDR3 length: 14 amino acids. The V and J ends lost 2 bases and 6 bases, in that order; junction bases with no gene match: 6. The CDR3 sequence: CASSFAGAVDTQYF. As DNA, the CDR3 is TGCGCCAGCAGCTTCGCGGGAGCCGTCGATACGCAGTATTTT.

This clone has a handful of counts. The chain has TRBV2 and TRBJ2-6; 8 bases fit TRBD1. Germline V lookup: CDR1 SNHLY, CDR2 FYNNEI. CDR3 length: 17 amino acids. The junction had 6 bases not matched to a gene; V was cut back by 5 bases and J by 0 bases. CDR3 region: CASSTDRENSGANVLTF. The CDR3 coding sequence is TGTGCCAGCAGTACGGACAGGGAAAACTCTGGGGCCAACGTCCTGACTTTC.

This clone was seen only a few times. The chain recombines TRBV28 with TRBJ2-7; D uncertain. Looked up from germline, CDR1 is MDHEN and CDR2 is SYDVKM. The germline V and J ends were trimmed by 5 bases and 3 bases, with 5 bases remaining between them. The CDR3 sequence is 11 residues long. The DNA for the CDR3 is TGTGCCAGCAGTACGATCTACGAGCAGTACGTC. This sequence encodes CASSTIYEQYV.

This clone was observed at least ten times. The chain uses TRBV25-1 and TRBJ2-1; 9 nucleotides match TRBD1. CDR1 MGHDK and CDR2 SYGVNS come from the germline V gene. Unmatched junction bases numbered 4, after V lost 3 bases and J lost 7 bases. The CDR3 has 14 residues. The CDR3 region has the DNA TGTGCCAGCAGTGACCAACAGGGGGCGAATGAGCAGTTCTTC. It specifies CASSDQQGANEQFF.

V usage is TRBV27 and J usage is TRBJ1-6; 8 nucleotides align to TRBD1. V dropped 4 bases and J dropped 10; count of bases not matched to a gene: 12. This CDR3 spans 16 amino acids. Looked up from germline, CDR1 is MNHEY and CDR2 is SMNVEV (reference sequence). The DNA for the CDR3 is TGTGCCAGCAGTTCTACCGGACAGGGAGGGAAATCACCCCTCCACTTT. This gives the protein CASSSTGQGGKSPLHF.

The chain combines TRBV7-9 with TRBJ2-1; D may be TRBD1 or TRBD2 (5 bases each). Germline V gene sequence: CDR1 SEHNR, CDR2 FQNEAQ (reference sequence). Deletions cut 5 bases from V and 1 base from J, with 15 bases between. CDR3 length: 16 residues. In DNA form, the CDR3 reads TGTGCCAGCAGCGTTCGGGGCGGGTCTTCCTACAATGAGCAGTTCTTC. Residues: CASSVRGGSSYNEQFF.

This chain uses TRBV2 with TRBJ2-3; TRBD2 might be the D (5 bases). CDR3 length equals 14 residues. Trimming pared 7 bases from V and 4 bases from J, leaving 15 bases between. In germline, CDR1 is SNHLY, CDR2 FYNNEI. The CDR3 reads CASNYGESSDTQYF. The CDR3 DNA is TGTGCCAGCAATTACGGGGAATCTTCAGATACGCAGTATTTT. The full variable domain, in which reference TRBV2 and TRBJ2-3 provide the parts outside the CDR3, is EPEVTQTPSHQVTQMGQEVILRCVPISNHLYFYWYRQILGQKVEFLVSFYNNEISEKSEIFDDQFSVERPDGSNFTLKIRSTKLEDSAMYFCASNYGESSDTQYFGPGTRLTVL.

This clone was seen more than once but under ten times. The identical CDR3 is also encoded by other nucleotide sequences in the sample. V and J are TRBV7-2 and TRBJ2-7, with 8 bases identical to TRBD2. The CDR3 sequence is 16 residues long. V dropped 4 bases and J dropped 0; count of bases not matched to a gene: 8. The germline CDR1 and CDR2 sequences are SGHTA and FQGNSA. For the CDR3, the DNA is TGTGCCAGCAGCTACCGAGTCGGGGGGGTCTCCTACGAGCAGTACTTC. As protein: CASSYRVGGVSYEQYF.

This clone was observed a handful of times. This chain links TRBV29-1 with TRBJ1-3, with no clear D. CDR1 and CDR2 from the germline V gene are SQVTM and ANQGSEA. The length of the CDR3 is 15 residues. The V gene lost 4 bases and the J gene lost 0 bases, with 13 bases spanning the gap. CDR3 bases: TGCAGCGTTGGTCACTACAAAGCCTCTGGAAACACCATATATTTT. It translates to CSVGHYKASGNTIYF. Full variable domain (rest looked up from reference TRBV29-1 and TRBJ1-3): SAVISQKPSRDICQRGTSLTIQCQVDSQVTMMFWYRQQPGQSLTLIATANQGSEATYESGFVIDKFPISRPNLTFSTLTVSNMSPEDSSIYLCSVGHYKASGNTIYFGEGSWLTVV.

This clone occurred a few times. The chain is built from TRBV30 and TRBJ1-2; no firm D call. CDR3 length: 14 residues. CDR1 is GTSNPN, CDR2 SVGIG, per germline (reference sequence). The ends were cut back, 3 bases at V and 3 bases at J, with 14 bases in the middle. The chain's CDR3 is CAWRVSGSHYGYTF. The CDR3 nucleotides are TGTGCCTGGAGAGTATCGGGGTCCCACTATGGCTACACCTTC.

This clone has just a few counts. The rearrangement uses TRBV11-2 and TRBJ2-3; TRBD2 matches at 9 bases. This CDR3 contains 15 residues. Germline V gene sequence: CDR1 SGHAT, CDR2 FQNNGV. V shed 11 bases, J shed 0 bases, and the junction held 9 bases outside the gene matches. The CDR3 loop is CAAKRGALSTDTQYF. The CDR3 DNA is TGTGCCGCGAAGCGGGGGGCCCTAAGCACAGATACGCAGTATTTT. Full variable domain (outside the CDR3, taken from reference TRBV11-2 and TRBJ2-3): EAGVAQSPRYKIIEKRQSVAFWCNPISGHATLYWYQQILGQGPKLLIQFQNNGVVDDSQLPKDRFSAERLKGVDSTLKIQPAKLEDSAVYLCAAKRGALSTDTQYFGPGTRLTVL.

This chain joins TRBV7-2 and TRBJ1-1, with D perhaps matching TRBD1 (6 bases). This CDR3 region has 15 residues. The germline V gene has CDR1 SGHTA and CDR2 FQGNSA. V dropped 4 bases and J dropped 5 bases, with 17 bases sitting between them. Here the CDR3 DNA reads TGTGCCAGCAGCTCCGACTATACAGGGCGGACTGAAGCTTTCTTT. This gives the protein CASSSDYTGRTEAFF.

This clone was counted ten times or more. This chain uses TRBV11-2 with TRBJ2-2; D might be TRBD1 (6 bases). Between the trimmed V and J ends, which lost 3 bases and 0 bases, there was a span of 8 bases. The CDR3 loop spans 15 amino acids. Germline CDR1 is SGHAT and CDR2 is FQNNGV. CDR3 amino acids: CASSFQGPNTGELFF. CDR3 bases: TGTGCCAGCAGCTTCCAGGGGCCGAACACCGGGGAGCTGTTTTTT.

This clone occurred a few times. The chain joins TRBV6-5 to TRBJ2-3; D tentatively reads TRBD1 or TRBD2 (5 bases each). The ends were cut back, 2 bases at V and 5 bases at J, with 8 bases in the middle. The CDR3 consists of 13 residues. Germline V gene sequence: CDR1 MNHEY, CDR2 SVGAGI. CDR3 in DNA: TGTGCCAGCAGTTACGACAGCGGAGATACGCAGTATTTT. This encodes CASSYDSGDTQYF.

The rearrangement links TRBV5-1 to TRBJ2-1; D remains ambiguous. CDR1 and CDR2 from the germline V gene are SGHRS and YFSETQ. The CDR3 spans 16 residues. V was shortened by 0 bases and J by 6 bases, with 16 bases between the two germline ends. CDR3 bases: TGCGCCAGCAGCTTGGCCACTTCCGTTGGGATCAATGAGCAGTTCTTC. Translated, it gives CASSLATSVGINEQFF.

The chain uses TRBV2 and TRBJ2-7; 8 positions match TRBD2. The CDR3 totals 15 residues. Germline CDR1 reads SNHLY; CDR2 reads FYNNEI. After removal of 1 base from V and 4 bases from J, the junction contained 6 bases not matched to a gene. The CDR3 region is CASSEVGRAVYEQYF. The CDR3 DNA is TGTGCCAGCAGTGAAGTCGGGAGGGCCGTATACGAGCAGTACTTC.